Presented here are 21 T cell receptor beta chains from one specimen sequenced in a study of T cell responses to AZD1222 COVID-19 vaccine. The assay was immunoSEQ multiplex PCR, and TCRdb's table has in-frame clones only and misses some. Of approximately 180,000 clones in the sample, roughly nine tenths were seen once. The material was peripheral blood, obtained on day 0 of AZD1222 vaccination. The receptors shown here come from an adult in good health.

The rearrangement joins TRBV19 to TRBJ1-5; D is uncertain. V was clipped by 6 bases and J by 7 bases, with 19 bases between them. This CDR3 has 15 amino acids. The germline gives CDR1 LNHDA, CDR2 SQIVND (reference sequence). This chain's CDR3 is CASSAYWGENQPQHF. CDR3 DNA: TGTGCCAGTAGCGCTTACTGGGGAGAAAACCAGCCCCAGCATTTT. The full variable domain, its missing parts supplied by reference TRBV19 and TRBJ1-5, is DGGITQSPKYLFRKEGQNVTLSCEQNLNHDAMYWYRQDPGQGLRLIYYSQIVNDFQKGDIAEGYSVSREKKESFPLTVTSAQKNPTAFYLCASSAYWGENQPQHFGDGTRLSIL.

This clone appeared a few times. The rearrangement links TRBV19 to TRBJ2-7; 9 bases fit TRBD1. CDR1 LNHDA and CDR2 SQIVND come from the germline V gene (reference sequence). With 4 bases clipped from V and 2 bases from J, the junction kept 9 bases outside the gene matches. The length of the CDR3 is 16 residues. The CDR3 loop is CASSTRDRESPYEQYF. The CDR3, as DNA: TGTGCCAGTAGTACCCGGGACAGGGAGAGCCCCTACGAGCAGTACTTC.

This chain links TRBV6-8 with TRBJ2-7; 10 positions agree with TRBD2. From germline, CDR1 is MNHGY and CDR2 SAAAGT. This CDR3 contains 14 residues. V lost 4 bases, J lost 2 bases, and 2 bases stayed unmatched. CDR3 amino acids: CASSSLAGAYEQYF. CDR3 sequence (DNA): TGTGCCAGCAGTTCCCTAGCGGGGGCCTACGAGCAGTACTTC.

This rearrangement joins TRBV13 to TRBJ1-1; no definite D call. The CDR3 is made up of 12 amino acids. The ends were cut back, 5 bases at V and 1 base at J, with 5 bases in the middle. The germline gives CDR1 PRHDT, CDR2 FYEKMQ (reference sequence). CDR3: CASSVTNTEAFF. The DNA for the CDR3 is TGTGCCAGCAGCGTAACGAACACTGAAGCTTTCTTT.

This clone was seen a single time. The chain uses TRBV5-1 and TRBJ1-1; 7 nucleotides match TRBD1. The CDR3 runs 15 residues. Trimming cost V 4 bases and J 4 bases; bases outside gene matches: 10. Germline V gene data show CDR1 as SGHRS and CDR2 as YFSETQ. This CDR3 reads CASSQRTGGATEAFF. The CDR3 DNA follows: TGCGCCAGCAGCCAGCGGACAGGAGGGGCCACTGAAGCTTTCTTT. The full variable domain, rest sourced from reference TRBV5-1 and TRBJ1-1, is KAGVTQTPRYLIKTRGQQVTLSCSPISGHRSVSWYQQTPGQGLQFLFEYFSETQRNKGNFPGRFSGRQFSNSRSEMNVSTLELGDSALYLCASSQRTGGATEAFFGQGTRLTVV.

The CDR3 bases are TGTGCCAGCAGTTTGCAGGCCGGTAGCACTGAAGCTTTCTTT. It codes for CASSLQAGSTEAFF. The rearrangement uses TRBV6-6 and TRBJ1-1; D ambiguous. Germline V gene data show CDR1 as MNHNY and CDR2 as SVGAGI (reference sequence). V lost 4 bases and J lost 4, with 13 bases in between. This CDR3 contains 14 residues.

This CDR3 reads CASSLDNYEQYF. In nucleotides, the CDR3 is TGTGCCAGCAGCTTGGACAACTACGAGCAGTACTTC. The V and J genes are TRBV5-4 and TRBJ2-7; D not resolved. Trimming pared 0 bases from V and 3 bases from J, leaving 4 bases between. The germline gives CDR1 SGHNT, CDR2 YYREEE (reference sequence). The length of the CDR3 is 12 residues.

The CDR3 sequence: CATSDPVLGAANGYTF. CDR3 bases: TGTGCCACCAGTGACCCCGTACTGGGGGCGGCCAATGGCTACACCTTC. The chain couples TRBV24-1 to TRBJ1-2; a weak D match, TRBD1 (6 bases). This CDR3 spans 16 amino acids. Trimming removed 4 bases at V and 6 bases at J, with 20 bases between. The germline gives CDR1 KGHDR, CDR2 SFDVKD.

The chain has TRBV4-2 and TRBJ2-2; 9 bases match TRBD2. Germline CDR1 reads LGHNA; CDR2 reads YNFKEQ. The CDR3 length is 14 residues. With 8 bases clipped from V and 7 bases from J, the junction kept 8 bases outside the gene matches. CDR3 sequence reads: CASRGGAGLGELFF. The CDR3 coding sequence is TGTGCCAGCCGCGGGGGGGCCGGTCTCGGGGAGCTGTTTTTT.

The CDR3 bases are TGTGCCAGCAGTCGTGAAATAGCCGGGGGAGAGACCCAGTACTTC. Translation gives CASSREIAGGETQYF. The chain is built from TRBV6-1 and TRBJ2-5, with D possibly TRBD2 on 6 matching bases. CDR1 and CDR2 (germline): MNHNS, SASEGT. The ends were cut back, 5 bases at V and 4 bases at J, with 17 bases in the middle. This CDR3 comprises 15 residues.

The chain employs TRBV9 and TRBJ1-6; D is possibly TRBD1 (6 bases). This CDR3 has 15 residues. Trimming shortened V by 6 bases and J by 6 bases, and 16 bases separated the two germline ends. Germline V gives CDR1 SGDLS, CDR2 YYNGEE. CDR3 sequence reads: CASNPSGQVNSPLHF. CDR3 coding DNA: TGTGCCAGCAACCCCTCGGGACAAGTTAATTCACCCCTCCACTTT.

This rearrangement joins TRBV3-1 (or the pseudogene TRBV3-2) to TRBJ2-2; D possibly uses TRBD1 or TRBD2 (6 bases each). CDR1 is LGHDT and CDR2 is YNNKEL in the germline V gene (reference sequence). V lost 3 bases and J 4 bases, leaving 12 bases between the germline ends. This CDR3 has 15 amino acids. The CDR3 coding sequence is TGTGCCAGCAGCCAGTGGGGGGCCCGCACCGGGGAGCTGTTTTTT. This translates into CASSQWGARTGELFF.

This rearrangement joins TRBV4-3 to TRBJ1-2; D not certain. Germline V gene sequence: CDR1 LGHNA, CDR2 YSLEER. This CDR3 region has 14 residues. V lost 0 bases and J 2 bases, leaving 7 bases between the germline ends. Here the CDR3 reads CASSQDWSNYGYTF. CDR3 coding DNA: TGCGCCAGCAGCCAAGATTGGAGCAACTATGGCTACACCTTC.

The chain uses TRBV9 and TRBJ2-3; unclear D gene. The length of the CDR3 is 16 residues. Trimming took 0 bases from V and 2 from J, leaving 13 bases between them. The germline CDR1 and CDR2 sequences are SGDLS and YYNGEE. The CDR3 DNA is TGTGCCAGCAGCGTAGAGGATGGACGATCCACAGATACGCAGTATTTT. This codes for CASSVEDGRSTDTQYF.

This clone occurred once. This chain links TRBV5-1 with TRBJ1-1; D gene ambiguous. The length of the CDR3 is 15 residues. Looked up from germline, CDR1 is SGHRS and CDR2 is YFSETQ. V gave up 0 bases and J gave up 1 base, with 10 bases separating them. The CDR3 loop reads CASSLGLLGNTEAFF. CDR3 coding DNA: TGCGCCAGCAGCTTGGGCCTCCTAGGGAACACTGAAGCTTTCTTT.

The chain joins TRBV5-1 to TRBJ2-5, with D perhaps assigned TRBD1 or TRBD2 (5 bases each). The CDR3 spans 13 residues. Germline V lookup: CDR1 SGHRS, CDR2 YFSETQ. Trimming took 6 bases from V and 2 from J, leaving 11 bases between them. The CDR3 loop is CASNTGRQETQYF. In DNA, the CDR3 is TGCGCCAGCAACACGGGGCGACAAGAGACCCAGTACTTC.

The J gene is TRBJ1-2, the V gene TRBV18; D possibly corresponds to TRBD1 (5 bases). Germline V gene lookup returns CDR1 KGHSH and CDR2 LQKENI. The CDR3 consists of 14 residues. V was trimmed by 6 bases and J by 4 bases, leaving 15 bases between them. The CDR3 protein is CASSPVEGSYGYTF. The CDR3 coding sequence is TGTGCCAGCTCCCCGGTAGAGGGGTCCTATGGCTACACCTTC.

This chain joins TRBV6-1 and TRBJ2-1, with 8 nucleotides matching TRBD1. CDR3 size: 13 residues. Germline V CDR1 and CDR2: MNHNS, SASEGT. Trimming took 1 base from V and 12 from J; bases not matched to a gene: 5. CDR3: CASSEEKGTGQFF. CDR3 bases: TGTGCCAGCAGTGAAGAGAAGGGGACAGGGCAGTTCTTC.

The chain is built from TRBV3-1 (or the pseudogene TRBV3-2) and TRBJ1-3; D remains unclear. Germline-derived CDR1 and CDR2 are LGHDT and YNNKEL (reference sequence). This CDR3 has 12 amino acids. V shed 2 bases and J shed 3 bases, with 2 bases lying between them. The CDR3 DNA reads TGTGCCAGCAGCCAATATGGAAACACCATATATTTT. Protein: CASSQYGNTIYF.

The rearrangement links TRBV5-1 to TRBJ2-2, with 8 bases that match TRBD1. The CDR3 is made up of 16 amino acids. V was pared by 1 base and J by 6 bases, with 8 bases of the junction left unmatched. Germline V gene sequence: CDR1 SGHRS, CDR2 YFSETQ. The DNA for the CDR3 is TGCGCCAGCAGCTTGCAGCCCCAGGGGGCCTCCGGGGAGCTGTTTTTT. It specifies CASSLQPQGASGELFF.

DNA of the CDR3: TGCGCCAGCAGCGCGACGGGACAGGACTTCTATGGCTACACCTTC. This encodes CASSATGQDFYGYTF. The rearrangement links TRBV5-1 to TRBJ1-2; 8 bases align to TRBD1. The CDR3 spans 15 residues. Losses at the gene ends were 4 bases for V and 4 bases for J; bases not matched to a gene: 9. Germline V gene lookup returns CDR1 SGHRS and CDR2 YFSETQ.